Listed here are 10 T cell receptor beta chains from one sample, sequenced in a study of OX40 agonist ivuxolimab in advanced cancers. Library preparation was by the immunoSEQ multiplex PCR assay. Imported from immuneACCESS, the table was reduced by TCRdb to in-frame sequences with V and J called. These copies leave out some clones; in studies compared against another copy, an unresolved V gene accounts for under half, and the cause of the remainder is not known. The sample records about 50,000 clones, around 84% of which are singletons. The ten largest clonotypes hold around 11% of the sample. Sequences were derived from CD4+ or CD8+ T cells sorted from blood, sampled in a trial of the OX40 agonist ivuxolimab. These receptors originate from an adult with an advanced solid tumor such as melanoma, head and neck, liver or kidney cancer.

The chain uses TRBV4-1 and TRBJ2-7; no firm D call. Trimming left V 0 bases short and J 5 bases short, with 14 bases between. This CDR3 contains 15 residues. Germline V CDR1 and CDR2: MGHRA, YSYEKL. The CDR3 reads CASSQDVGGTHEQYF. The CDR3 nucleotides read TGCGCCAGCAGCCAAGATGTAGGCGGAACTCACGAGCAGTACTTC.

The rearrangement uses TRBV27 and TRBJ1-1; D ambiguous. The CDR3 contains 14 residues. Trimming stripped 2 bases from V and 3 bases from J, with 10 bases between. Germline V gene sequence: CDR1 MNHEY, CDR2 SMNVEV (reference sequence). CDR3 loop: CASSLGGPYTEAFF. CDR3 coding DNA: TGTGCCAGCAGTTTAGGTGGTCCGTACACTGAAGCTTTCTTT.

The chain has TRBV7-6 and TRBJ2-7; tentatively, D is TRBD1 (6 bases). This CDR3 has 13 amino acids. V dropped 5 bases and J dropped 4 bases, with 12 bases sitting between them. Germline CDR1 and CDR2: SGHVS and FNYEAQ. The CDR3 spells CASSLGQPYEQYF. CDR3 in DNA: TGTGCCAGCAGCCTCGGACAGCCTTACGAGCAGTACTTC.

The rearrangement uses TRBV7-8 and TRBJ2-1; D not certain. The CDR3 has 13 residues. Germline CDR1 reads SGHVS; CDR2 reads FQNEAQ. Trimming shortened V by 1 base and J by 5 bases, and 6 bases separated the two germline ends. The CDR3 sequence: CASSLGSNNEQFF. The CDR3 DNA reads TGTGCCAGCAGCTTAGGTTCGAACAATGAGCAGTTCTTC. Supplemented by reference TRBV7-8 and TRBJ2-1, the full variable domain reads GAGVSQSPRYKVAKRGQDVALRCDPISGHVSLFWYQQALGQGPEFLTYFQNEAQLDKSGLPSDRFFAERPEGSVSTLKIQRTQQEDSAVYLCASSLGSNNEQFFGPGTRLTVL.

This chain's CDR3 is CASRQGTGELFF. CDR3 sequence (DNA): TGTGCCAGCAGGCAGGGTACCGGGGAGCTGTTTTTT. The rearrangement joins TRBV2 to TRBJ2-2; TRBD1 might be the D (5 bases). The CDR3 totals 12 residues. Germline V CDR1 and CDR2: SNHLY, FYNNEI. V lost 6 bases to trimming and J lost 5 bases, with 7 bases between them. Full variable domain (rest looked up from reference TRBV2 and TRBJ2-2): EPEVTQTPSHQVTQMGQEVILRCVPISNHLYFYWYRQILGQKVEFLVSFYNNEISEKSEIFDDQFSVERPDGSNFTLKIRSTKLEDSAMYFCASRQGTGELFFGEGSRLTVL.

The chain couples TRBV5-1 to TRBJ1-3, with D unresolved. CDR3 size: 16 residues. Trimming took off 0 bases at V and 4 bases at J, with 14 bases between the two ends. Per germline, CDR1 SGHRS and CDR2 YFSETQ. The CDR3 sequence: CASSLDKTGGGNTIYF. CDR3 nucleotides: TGCGCCAGCAGCTTGGATAAGACGGGAGGAGGAAACACCATATATTTT.

DNA of the CDR3: TGTGCCAGCCGTAAACTTTGGCAGGGAGAGACCCAGTACTTC. This translates into CASRKLWQGETQYF. V is TRBV6-5 and J is TRBJ2-5; D may be TRBD1 (5 bases). The V end lost 8 bases, the J end lost 4 bases, and 17 bases lay between the germline ends. Per germline, CDR1 MNHEY and CDR2 SVGAGI. This CDR3 comprises 14 residues.

The chain couples TRBV29-1 to TRBJ2-1; perhaps D is TRBD1 or TRBD2 (5 bases each). Germline-derived CDR1 and CDR2 are SQVTM and ANQGSEA. This CDR3 spans 13 amino acids. Trimming removed 8 bases at V and 5 bases at J, with 16 bases between. The CDR3 region is CSFKGLGDNEQFF. As DNA, the CDR3 is TGCAGCTTCAAGGGTCTGGGGGACAATGAGCAGTTCTTC.

This chain connects TRBV10-3 to TRBJ2-3; possible D gene TRBD1, 5 bases. This CDR3 contains 13 residues. Germline V gene sequence: CDR1 ENHRY, CDR2 SYGVKD. V was trimmed by 3 bases and J by 6 bases, leaving 10 bases between them. The chain's CDR3 is CAISESGMDTQYF. Written as DNA, the CDR3 is TGTGCCATCAGTGAATCAGGGATGGATACGCAGTATTTT.

The chain carries TRBV19 and TRBJ2-1; D not resolved. This CDR3 region has 12 residues. Germline values: CDR1 LNHDA, CDR2 SQIVND (reference sequence). Trimming took 3 bases from V and 5 from J, leaving 5 bases between them. The CDR3 loop reads CASSMGNNEQFF. Here the CDR3 DNA reads TGTGCCAGTAGTATGGGTAACAATGAGCAGTTCTTC.